The rows below give T cell receptor beta chains drawn from one sample of a study of cytomegalovirus exposure and HLA in healthy donors. TCRdb's table, derived via immunoSEQ multiplex PCR, lists solely in-frame clones and lacks some. The sample records about 130,000 clones, 80% being singletons. The sample comprised PBMCs. The receptor source for this set is a young man in good health and CMV-seronegative. The CDR3 runs from the conserved cysteine through the conserved F or W. The order of the fields is J gene, clone size, V gene, D gene, CDR3 DNA, CDR3 protein. A D gene is named only where the DNA matches it firmly. A row's size may be missing; if present it is once, few, many or a size class.

TRBJ2-1,-,TRBV29-1,-,TGCAGCGTTGAAGACGCCTGGAGCTCCTACAATGAGCAGTTCTTC,CSVEDAWSSYNEQFF
TRBJ2-2,-,TRBV6-5,-,TGTGCCAGCAATGGACAGCCGAACACCGGGGAGCTGTTTTTT,CASNGQPNTGELFF
TRBJ1-2,once,TRBV30,TRBD1,TGTGCCTGGAGTCAGGGGACAGGAGGGGGCTACACCTTC,CAWSQGTGGGYTF
TRBJ2-3,-,TRBV28,TRBD2,TGTGCCAGCAGTGGACTAGCGGGATCAACAGATACGCAGTATTTT,CASSGLAGSTDTQYF
TRBJ1-1,-,TRBV28,TRBD1,TGTGCCAGCAGTTCAAACAGGGGGATGGGAACTTTCTTT,CASSSNRGMGTFF
TRBJ1-5,-,TRBV7-9,-,TGTGCCAGCAGCCCTAATAGCGATCAGCCCCAGCATTTT,CASSPNSDQPQHF
TRBJ1-6,-,TRBV9,-,TGTGCCAGCAGCGTAGCCAGCGGGGGGTATAATTCACCCCTCCACTTT,CASSVASGGYNSPLHF
TRBJ1-1,once,TRBV18,-,TGTGCCAGCTATCAACAGGGTGGGACTGAAGCTTTCTTT,CASYQQGGTEAFF
TRBJ1-1,once,TRBV19,-,TGTGCCAGTAGCCTCCCTCGGGGGATAAATCGGAACACTGAAGCTTTCTTT,CASSLPRGINRNTEAFF
TRBJ2-3,-,TRBV9,TRBD2,TGTGCCAGCAGCGTAGAAGCGGGAGAGGCAGATACGCAGTATTTT,CASSVEAGEADTQYF
TRBJ2-1,once,TRBV11-2,-,TGTGCCAGCAGCTTAAGAGCGCGAGTCTACAATGAGCAGTTCTTC,CASSLRARVYNEQFF
TRBJ1-5,-,TRBV19,-,TGTGCCAGTAGTAGCCGGGACATTCTAAATCAGCCCCAGCATTTT,CASSSRDILNQPQHF
TRBJ1-1,few,TRBV29-1,TRBD1,TGCAGCGTCGGACAGGGGGGTACTGAAGCTTTCTTT,CSVGQGGTEAFF
TRBJ2-7,-,TRBV11-2,-,TGTGCCAGCAGCCGCGGCTCCTACGAGCAGTACTTC,CASSRGSYEQYF
TRBJ2-2,-,TRBV7-9,-,TGTGCCAGCAGCTTGAGGAAGGTATCCACCGGGGAGCTGTTTTTT,CASSLRKVSTGELFF
TRBJ2-5,-,TRBV18,-,TGTGCCAGCTCACCTAGACAGGAGGAGGAGACCCAGTACTTC,CASSPRQEEETQYF
TRBJ2-7,-,TRBV25-1,TRBD2,TGTGCCAGCAGTGAATGGGGAGCGGGGGCCTACGAGCAGTACTTC,CASSEWGAGAYEQYF
TRBJ2-1,-,TRBV30,TRBD2,TGTGCCTGGAGGTTTAGCGGGAACTACAATGAGCAGTTCTTC,CAWRFSGNYNEQFF
TRBJ1-3,-,TRBV9,-,TGTGCCAGCAGCGTATTTGAGAACTCTGGAAACACCATATATTTT,CASSVFENSGNTIYF
TRBJ1-1,few,TRBV7-9,TRBD1,TGTGCCAGCAGCTCGTACGACAGGGAAACTGAAGCTTTCTTT,CASSSYDRETEAFF
TRBJ1-1,-,TRBV6-1,-,TGTGCCAGCAGTGCAGACAGGAACACTGAAGCTTTCTTT,CASSADRNTEAFF
TRBJ2-3,once,TRBV6-4,TRBD2,TGTGCCAGCAGTCCTAGCGGAGATACGCAGTATTTT,CASSPSGDTQYF
TRBJ2-1,-,TRBV21-1,-,TGTGCCAGCAGCAAAGGTGTCGGAAGGTCCCGGCGGGGGAAGTTCTTC,CASSKGVGRSRRGKFF
TRBJ1-2,-,TRBV19,TRBD1,TGTGCCACTCTCCGGGACAGGGCTGGTGGCTACACCTTC,CATLRDRAGGYTF
TRBJ2-1,-,TRBV7-9,-,TGTGCCAGCAGGCCCCGGGGTAGCCCTTACAATGAGCAGTTCTTC,CASRPRGSPYNEQFF
TRBJ2-7,few,TRBV28,-,TGTGCCAGCAGCCCCCTCTACGAGCAGTACTTC,CASSPLYEQYF
TRBJ2-1,-,TRBV6-5,-,TGTGCCAGCACCGCCTCGCGAAACAATGAGCAGTTCTTC,CASTASRNNEQFF
TRBJ2-4,-,TRBV2,-,TGTGCCAGCAGTGACCTTAGTCCAGCCAAAAACATTCAGTACTTC,CASSDLSPAKNIQYF
TRBJ2-5,-,TRBV13,TRBD1,TGTGCCAGCAGCTCCACCCGACAGGGCGCATTCCAAGAGACCCAGTACTTC,CASSSTRQGAFQETQYF
TRBJ1-3,once,TRBV18,-,TGTGCCAGCTCACCTCGACAGAATGGGGACACCATATATTTT,CASSPRQNGDTIYF
TRBJ1-2,-,TRBV10-3,-,TGTGCCATCCCCCAGAACAACTATGGCTACACCTTC,CAIPQNNYGYTF
TRBJ2-1,-,TRBV7-2,-,TGTGCCAGCAGCCAACCGAGACAGCACAATGAGCAGTTCTTC,CASSQPRQHNEQFF
TRBJ1-5,-,TRBV19,-,TGTGCCAGTAGATGGGACATTAGCAATCAGCCCCAGCATTTT,CASRWDISNQPQHF
TRBJ2-3,-,TRBV7-2,TRBD1,TGTGCCAGCAGCCCCGACAGGGGAGATACGCAGTATTTT,CASSPDRGDTQYF
TRBJ2-1,-,TRBV5-4,TRBD1,TGTGCCAGCAGCTTGAGCGGCGGACAGGCGAATGAGCAGTTCTTC,CASSLSGGQANEQFF
TRBJ2-3,-,TRBV5-6,TRBD2,TGTGCCAGCAGCTCGCGAGGCGGGAGGTTCACAGATACGCAGTATTTT,CASSSRGGRFTDTQYF
TRBJ2-1,-,TRBV7-8,-,TGTGCCAGCAGCCTGGACTTGGGTGAGCAGTTCTTC,CASSLDLGEQFF
TRBJ2-6,-,TRBV5-8,-,TGTGCCAGCAGCCCAGGGGCGGGGGCCAACGTCCTGACTTTC,CASSPGAGANVLTF
TRBJ2-5,-,TRBV19,TRBD2,TGTGCCAGTAGTCAGAGCGGGAGGGCCGGGGAGACCCAGTACTTC,CASSQSGRAGETQYF
TRBJ2-5,-,TRBV7-2,TRBD1,TGTGCCAGCAGCCAACTCGGGCAGGGGGCGTTGAAGACCCAGTACTTC,CASSQLGQGALKTQYF
TRBJ1-6,-,TRBV29-1,TRBD1,TGCAGCGTTAAGACAGGGGCTAATTCACCCCTCCACTTT,CSVKTGANSPLHF
TRBJ2-7,-,TRBV18,-,TGTGCCAGCTCACCAATAGCGGTCTACGAGCAGTACTTC,CASSPIAVYEQYF
TRBJ1-4,-,TRBV15,-,TGTGCCACCAGCAGACTTGACAGGAGTAATGAAAAACTGTTTTTT,CATSRLDRSNEKLFF
TRBJ2-6,-,TRBV10-3,-,TGTGCCATCAGTTTGGTGGGGGCGACGTCTGGGGCCAACGTCCTGACTTTC,CAISLVGATSGANVLTF
TRBJ2-1,-,TRBV9,TRBD2,TGTGCCAGCAGCGTAATAGAGACTAGCTCAAATGAGCAGTTCTTC,CASSVIETSSNEQFF
TRBJ1-1,-,TRBV30,-,TGTGCCTGGACCTTAATGGGAGACACTGAAGCTTTCTTT,CAWTLMGDTEAFF
TRBJ1-1,-,TRBV7-8,TRBD1,TGTGCCAGCAGGTCTAGACAGGGTAGCCCTGAAGCTTTCTTT,CASRSRQGSPEAFF
TRBJ1-1,-,TRBV18,TRBD1,TGTGCCAGCCGTCGGACAGGCCGTGGGGCTGAAGCTTTCTTT,CASRRTGRGAEAFF
TRBJ2-7,-,TRBV23-1,-,TGCGCCAGCAGTCAATCGCGGCCCTGGTCCTACGAGCAGTACTTC,CASSQSRPWSYEQYF
TRBJ2-1,-,TRBV11-1,TRBD2,TGTGCCAGCAGCTTAGAGGGGACTAGGAGGGTCAATGAGCAGTTCTTC,CASSLEGTRRVNEQFF
TRBJ2-7,-,TRBV19,TRBD1,TGTGCCAGTAGTGCCCGGGACAGATCCGAGCAGTACTTC,CASSARDRSEQYF
TRBJ2-5,-,TRBV5-1,TRBD1,TGCGCCAGCAGCCTAACAGGGGGCGTCCGGGAGACCCAGTACTTC,CASSLTGGVRETQYF
TRBJ2-7,-,TRBV5-1,TRBD1,TGCGCCAGCAGCTTGGTAGGGACAGGGGGCGGGCGCGGGAGTTCCGCCTACGAGCAGTACTTC,CASSLVGTGGGRGSSAYEQYF
TRBJ1-1,-,TRBV30,TRBD1,TGTGCCTCTAGAGGGGCAGGGGGCAACACTGAAGCTTTCTTT,CASRGAGGNTEAFF
TRBJ2-1,-,TRBV14,-,TGTGCCAGCAGCCCATCTACGGGGGTGTACAATGAGCAGTTCTTC,CASSPSTGVYNEQFF
TRBJ1-2,few,TRBV5-1,TRBD1,TGCGCCAGCAGCTCGACAGGGCTCGGCTACACCTTC,CASSSTGLGYTF
TRBJ1-5,-,TRBV7-9,-,TGTGCCAGCAGCTTAGGGCCCAATCAGCCCCAGCATTTT,CASSLGPNQPQHF
TRBJ1-5,few,TRBV5-1,TRBD1,TGCGCCAGCAGCCTGACAGGGGGCGATCAGCCCCAGCATTTT,CASSLTGGDQPQHF
TRBJ2-1,-,TRBV5-6,TRBD2,TGTGCCAGCAACAGAATCGAGCGGGAAAACAATGAGCAGTTCTTC,CASNRIERENNEQFF